The next 4 T cell receptor beta chains were all read from a single sample in a study of long-term antiretroviral therapy in people with HIV. Survey-level resolution applied to immunoSEQ assay v3.0. The table came from immunoSEQ multiplex PCR; TCRdb's copy has only in-frame clones and leaves some out. Of tens of thousands of clones in the sample, approximately 85% were seen once. The specimen was unsorted PBMCs, collected 3 years after starting antiretroviral therapy. The receptors come from a man in his forties or fifties with HIV.

CDR3 sequence reads: CASSVSAGGQTRGETQYF. In DNA form, the CDR3 reads TGTGCCAGCAGCGTTTCGGCGGGAGGGCAAACAAGGGGAGAGACCCAGTACTTC. This chain links TRBV9 with TRBJ2-5; 9 bases agree with TRBD2. The germline V gene has CDR1 SGDLS and CDR2 YYNGEE. After removal of 2 bases from V and 4 bases from J, the junction contained 15 bases not matched to a gene. The CDR3 spans 18 residues.

The V gene is TRBV11-2, the J gene TRBJ2-5; D assignment may be TRBD1 or TRBD2 (5 bases each). Trimming removed 1 base at V and 5 bases at J, with 11 bases between. CDR1 is SGHAT and CDR2 is FQNNGV in the germline V gene. CDR3 length: 14 residues. CDR3 protein: CASSLAVGRETQYF. The CDR3 DNA reads TGTGCCAGCAGCTTAGCAGTGGGACGGGAGACCCAGTACTTC.

This chain links TRBV19 with TRBJ2-3, with no clear D. The V gene's germline CDR1 is LNHDA and CDR2 SQIVND (reference sequence). The CDR3 consists of 14 residues. Trimming removed 0 bases from V and 6 bases from J, with 10 bases in between. The CDR3 DNA sequence: TGTGCCAGTAGTATAGACGGGCGGACGGATACGCAGTATTTT. This encodes CASSIDGRTDTQYF.

The chain couples TRBV5-1 to TRBJ2-2; TRBD2 aligns across 9 bases. Germline loops: CDR1 SGHRS, CDR2 YFSETQ. Trimming took 0 bases from V and 3 from J; bases not matched to a gene: 3. This CDR3 is built from 16 residues. The CDR3, as DNA: TGCGCCAGCAGCTTGGGACTAGCGGTCTACACCGGGGAGCTGTTTTTT. Its translation is CASSLGLAVYTGELFF.